The T cell receptor (beta chain) under discussion was sequenced for a study of T-cell reconstitution after alpha-beta-depleted transplantation in children. Molecular barcoding with unique molecular identifiers was used for the TCRbeta library. Each CDR3 protein gets one entry after TCRdb re-called the PCR reads with MiXCR. The repertoire consists of around 580,000 distinct CDR3 sequences, with 27% occurring once and the leading ten covering just over 35%. Germline V lookup: CDR1 MNHEY, CDR2 SMNVEV (reference sequence). This CDR3 has 15 residues. The germline V and J ends were trimmed by 3 bases and 3 bases, with 13 bases remaining between them.

This clonotype originated in a boy under two years old with Wiskott-Aldrich syndrome, due to receive a stem cell transplant. Sequences were derived from PBMCs, sampled before TCRalphabeta/CD19-depleted stem cell transplant. This chain links TRBV27 with TRBJ2-3; D gene ambiguous. CDR3 in amino acids: CASSLRPGKTDTQYF. The CDR3 DNA follows: TGTGCCAGCAGTTTGCGTCCCGGAAAAACAGATACGCAGTATTTT.